The sequence of this TCR beta chain was determined in a study of T-cell memory formation after mild COVID-19. Study at large: TCR clusters mostly belonged to single donors. Study conclusions and caveats: CD8+ contracting clones occupied EMRA, while CD4+ ones occupied mainly CM and EM.

With constant-segment primers, 5'RACE yielded cDNA libraries of TCR alpha and TCR beta that carried sample barcodes and UMIs. TCRdb recomputed calls from the 5' RACE reads with MiXCR, one row per CDR3 protein. The repertoire has 280,000 or so distinct CDR3 sequences, less than 9.5% of them found once; the top ten carry 20% to 25%. This clonotype was observed at least ten times. Its antigen remains unknown. CDR1 is MNHEY and CDR2 is SVGEGT in the germline V gene. Unmatched junction bases numbered 12, after V lost 3 bases and J lost 2 bases. This CDR3 contains 17 residues. This TCR derives from a man aged 18 to 30 who had mild COVID-19 (a few samples of this study predate the infection). Cell type and time point are not known. Sequenced sample: PBMCs or a T cell subset sorted from them (not recorded which). The genes are TRBV6-2 or TRBV6-3 and TRBJ2-5; 7 positions match TRBD2. The CDR3 loop reads CASSYDPAGYDQETQYF. CDR3 coding DNA: TGTGCCAGCAGTTATGATCCAGCGGGGTACGATCAAGAGACCCAGTACTTC.